These 21 T cell receptor beta chains came from one sample sequenced in a study of blood T cell repertoires in COVID-19. The protocol was immunoSEQ multiplex PCR, while the TCRdb copy is restricted to in-frame clones and leaves out a portion. Seen here are about 150,000 clones, approximately 90% observed once, and the top ten hold roughly 5.3%. Sequenced material: peripheral blood. The receptors were sampled from a man younger than 35 with COVID-19, enrolled during active disease.

J is TRBJ1-1 and V is TRBV10-3; 8 bases fit TRBD1. V gave up 10 bases and J gave up 8 bases; unmatched junction bases: 6. Germline CDR1 reads ENHRY; CDR2 reads SYGVKD. The CDR3 sequence is 11 residues long. The CDR3 region is CASSTGAEAFF. The CDR3 DNA is TGTGCCAGCTCGACAGGGGCCGAAGCTTTCTTT.

The J gene is TRBJ2-7, the V gene TRBV7-9; TRBD2 is a possible D gene (5 bases). Germline loops: CDR1 SEHNR, CDR2 FQNEAQ (reference sequence). The CDR3 runs to 15 residues. Deletions cut 3 bases from V and 2 bases from J, with 14 bases between. The CDR3 loop is CASSFPRGNTYEQYF. The CDR3 bases are TGTGCCAGCAGCTTTCCCCGGGGAAACACCTACGAGCAGTACTTC.

As to this clone: In the same sample, other DNA sequences code for this CDR3. The CDR3 DNA reads as TGTGCCAGCAGTGAACAGGGTAACTATGGCTACACCTTC. Translation gives CASSEQGNYGYTF. This chain joins TRBV2 and TRBJ1-2, with a tentative D call TRBD1 (5 bases). The V gene lost 2 bases and the J gene lost 1 base, with 5 bases spanning the gap. The CDR3 has 13 amino acids. Germline V CDR1 and CDR2: SNHLY, FYNNEI.

V usage is TRBV9 and J usage is TRBJ2-7; 8 bases are shared with TRBD1. V shed 1 base and J 6 bases; nucleotides not matched to a gene: 3. Germline CDR1 and CDR2: SGDLS and YYNGEE. The CDR3 length is 13 residues. The CDR3 region has the DNA TGTGCCAGCAGCGTACAAACAGGGGGCGAGCAGTACTTC. Translated, it gives CASSVQTGGEQYF.

The chain joins TRBV5-1 to TRBJ2-7; 12 bases align to TRBD1. Unmatched junction bases numbered 4, after V lost 6 bases and J lost 3 bases. CDR1 is SGHRS and CDR2 is YFSETQ in the germline V gene. This CDR3 has 14 residues. CDR3 DNA: TGCGCCAGCAATGGGACAGGGGGCTACTACGAGCAGTACTTC. Encoded protein: CASNGTGGYYEQYF.

The chain carries TRBV10-3 and TRBJ1-2, with 9 bases that match TRBD1. The CDR3 runs to 14 residues. Germline CDR1 reads ENHRY; CDR2 reads SYGVKD. After removal of 11 bases from V and 4 bases from J, the junction contained 11 bases not matched to a gene. The CDR3 nucleotides read TGTGCCGCACAAAGGGACAGGGAGACCTATGGCTACACCTTC. Translating it yields CAAQRDRETYGYTF.

The chain links TRBV7-7 to TRBJ2-2, with unresolved D. The CDR3 is 14 amino acids. Deletions cut 1 base from V and 5 bases from J, with 8 bases between. The germline V gene encodes CDR1 SSHAT and CDR2 FNYEAQ (reference sequence). As DNA, the CDR3 is TGTGCCAGCAGCTTAGGTCTAGAAACCGGGGAGCTGTTTTTT. Translated, it gives CASSLGLETGELFF.

J is TRBJ2-3 and V is TRBV7-8; TRBD2 matches at 9 bases. V shed 1 base and J 5 bases; nucleotides not matched to a gene: 4. From germline, CDR1 is SGHVS and CDR2 FQNEAQ. The CDR3 spans 15 residues. DNA for the CDR3: TGTGCCAGCAGCTTAGTAGCGGGAGCGGGAGATACGCAGTATTTT. This gives the protein CASSLVAGAGDTQYF.

The rearrangement links TRBV27 to TRBJ1-1; the D gene is possibly TRBD1 (5 bases). CDR3 length: 13 residues. The germline V gene encodes CDR1 MNHEY and CDR2 SMNVEV (reference sequence). Trimming left V 0 bases short and J 6 bases short, with 8 bases between. The CDR3 DNA follows: TGTGCCAGCAGTTTATCCGGGGGGTCTGAAGCTTTCTTT. Translated: CASSLSGGSEAFF.

This clone has only one observation. The gene calls are TRBV12-3 or TRBV12-4 and TRBJ2-2; D is unclear. CDR3 size: 12 residues. V was pared by 5 bases and J by 4 bases, with 5 bases between. The CDR3 bases are TGTGCCAGCAGTCCGTTCACCGGGGAGCTGTTTTTT. It encodes CASSPFTGELFF.

The chain links TRBV5-4 to TRBJ1-6; 7 positions agree with TRBD1. This CDR3 contains 14 residues. The germline V gene encodes CDR1 SGHNT and CDR2 YYREEE (reference sequence). The junction had 5 bases not matched to a gene; V was cut back by 4 bases and J by 7 bases. DNA of the CDR3: TGTGCCAGCAGCGTGACAGGGACCAATTCACCCCTCCACTTT. Encoded protein: CASSVTGTNSPLHF.

The chain is built from TRBV5-1 and TRBJ2-1; D gene uncertain. The CDR3 has 15 amino acids. Trimming took off 0 bases at V and 2 bases at J, with 9 bases between the two ends. The germline V gene has CDR1 SGHRS and CDR2 YFSETQ. CDR3 region: CASSLEAGTYNEQFF. The CDR3 nucleotides are TGCGCCAGCAGCTTGGAGGCAGGTACCTACAATGAGCAGTTCTTC. Full variable domain (missing parts from reference TRBV5-1 and TRBJ2-1): KAGVTQTPRYLIKTRGQQVTLSCSPISGHRSVSWYQQTPGQGLQFLFEYFSETQRNKGNFPGRFSGRQFSNSRSEMNVSTLELGDSALYLCASSLEAGTYNEQFFGPGTRLTVL.

This rearrangement joins TRBV18 to TRBJ2-7; 13 bases fit TRBD2. The junction had 7 bases not matched to a gene; V was cut back by 8 bases and J by 3 bases. The CDR3 totals 15 residues. Germline CDR1 and CDR2: KGHSH and LQKENI. CDR3 DNA sequence: TGTGCCAGCACCACCGGGACTAGCGGGAACTACGAGCAGTACTTC. It specifies CASTTGTSGNYEQYF.

As to this clone: Other DNA sequences in this specimen translate into the identical CDR3. The V call is TRBV2, the J call TRBJ1-2; D might be TRBD1 (6 bases). V lost 5 bases and J lost 2, with 9 bases in between. Germline CDR1 SNHLY, CDR2 FYNNEI. The CDR3 is 13 residues long. The CDR3 sequence: CASSLQGNYGYTF. CDR3 nucleotide sequence: TGTGCCAGCAGTTTACAGGGAAACTATGGCTACACCTTC.

The chain carries TRBV7-2 and TRBJ1-4; 10 bases agree with TRBD1. V shed 5 bases, J shed 6 bases, and the junction held 15 bases outside the gene matches. The CDR3 contains 18 residues. Germline assignment: CDR1 SGHTA and CDR2 FQGNSA. The CDR3 coding sequence is TGTGCCAGCAGCCCTCCGTGGACAGGGGGAATAAATCATGAAAAACTGTTTTTT. This encodes CASSPPWTGGINHEKLFF.

This clone came up once. The chain carries TRBV7-8 and TRBJ2-4, with 14 bases identical to TRBD2. V dropped 4 bases and J dropped 3; count of bases not matched to a gene: 11. In germline, CDR1 is SGHVS, CDR2 FQNEAQ. The CDR3 spans 19 residues. CDR3 loop: CASSSTRLAGGPDKNIQYF. As DNA, the CDR3 is TGTGCCAGCAGCTCCACGAGACTAGCGGGAGGGCCCGACAAAAACATTCAGTACTTC.

This clone occurred a few times. The chain combines TRBV6-5 with TRBJ1-3, with a tentative D call TRBD1 (6 bases). CDR1 MNHEY and CDR2 SVGAGI come from the germline V gene. The CDR3 is 14 amino acids. The germline V and J ends were trimmed by 8 bases and 1 base, with 12 bases remaining between them. CDR3 residues: CASYPTGSGNTIYF. In nucleotides, the CDR3 is TGTGCCAGCTACCCCACAGGGTCTGGAAACACCATATATTTT.

This clone was recorded only once. V usage is TRBV11-2 and J usage is TRBJ1-4, with 7 bases identical to TRBD1. CDR1 and CDR2 from the germline V gene are SGHAT and FQNNGV. V trimming: 7 bases; J trimming: 5 bases; junction bases outside the gene matches: 7. This CDR3 comprises 14 residues. In nucleotides, the CDR3 is TGTGCCAGCACCATGTCAGGGGGGAATGAAAAACTGTTTTTT. Its translation: CASTMSGGNEKLFF.

This clone came up once. The chain recombines TRBV27 with TRBJ2-7, with TRBD2 matching over 11 bases. V shed 3 bases and J 3 bases; nucleotides not matched to a gene: 4. Per germline, CDR1 MNHEY and CDR2 SMNVEV (reference sequence). CDR3 length: 15 residues. CDR3 loop: CASSFTSGRSYEQYF. The CDR3 DNA is TGTGCCAGCAGTTTTACTAGCGGGAGAAGCTACGAGCAGTACTTC.

This chain links TRBV11-3 with TRBJ2-1, with D possibly TRBD2 on 5 matching bases. This CDR3 is built from 16 residues. V was shortened by 2 bases and J by 8 bases, with 19 bases between the two germline ends. Germline loops: CDR1 SGHNT, CDR2 YENEEA. CDR3 nucleotide sequence: TGTGCCAGCAGCTTATCTTGGACCGAATCGAGGGATGAGCAGTTCTTC. This gives the protein CASSLSWTESRDEQFF.

The J gene is TRBJ2-5, the V gene TRBV19, with a possible D match to TRBD2 (6 bases). This CDR3 region has 15 residues. Trimming took 1 base from V and 5 from J, leaving 14 bases between them. Germline V gene data show CDR1 as LNHDA and CDR2 as SQIVND (reference sequence). CDR3 in amino acids: CASSIAGAAPETQYF. The DNA for the CDR3 is TGTGCCAGTAGTATAGCGGGAGCAGCCCCTGAGACCCAGTACTTC.